This T cell receptor (beta chain) comes out of a study of cytomegalovirus exposure and HLA in healthy donors. The PCR employed 60 Vbeta primers together with 13 Jbeta primers. Some clones are missing from TCRdb's copy, which holds only in-frame ones; the method was immunoSEQ multiplex PCR. This table holds 150,000 to 200,000 clones, roughly 80% found once. There are 16 residues in the CDR3. V was pared by 1 base and J by 1 base, with 11 bases between. Per germline, CDR1 SGHDT and CDR2 YYEEEE. The material sequenced was PBMCs. The origin of this receptor is a woman under 30 in good health and CMV-seronegative. The V gene is TRBV5-6, the J gene TRBJ1-4; D is unclear. As DNA, the CDR3 is TGTGCCAGCAGCTTGTCGGGTGTAGGAACTAATGAAAAACTGTTTTTT. Its translation is CASSLSGVGTNEKLFF.